A selection of T cell receptor beta chains follows, all from one sample in a study of shared clonotypes between healthy human individuals. Clones were read by immunoSEQ multiplex PCR, and TCRdb kept only the in-frame ones, dropping some. This sample has about 1 million clones; approximately 68% occur once, and the top ten carry roughly 1.5%. The sample taken for sequencing was memory CD4+ T cells sorted from blood. The receptors were gathered from a man aged 18-30 years in good health. Both conserved end residues are part of each CDR3. A D gene is named only where the DNA matches it firmly. The size of a clone is reported for some rows only, either as once, few or many, or as a class for expanded clones.

clone_size: -; d_call: -; v_call: TRBV28; cdr3_aa: CASSLAGGQGAEAFF
clone_size: once; d_call: TRBD2; v_call: TRBV27; cdr3_aa: CASSFLGLAGSGGDTQYF
clone_size: -; d_call: TRBD2; v_call: TRBV5-6; cdr3_aa: CASSSPSGGDTQYF
clone_size: -; d_call: -; v_call: TRBV11-2; cdr3_aa: CASSSETSSPLHF
clone_size: few; d_call: TRBD2; v_call: TRBV5-4; cdr3_aa: CASSLQLAGGKEQFF
clone_size: -; d_call: TRBD1; v_call: TRBV6-1; cdr3_aa: CASRTGTADNEQFF
clone_size: -; d_call: TRBD2; v_call: TRBV13; cdr3_aa: CASSSGLAGVRGDTQYF
clone_size: -; d_call: TRBD1; v_call: TRBV19; cdr3_aa: CASSIRQGQYTEAFF
clone_size: -; d_call: TRBD1; v_call: TRBV30; cdr3_aa: CAWSADRVKGYTF
clone_size: -; d_call: -; v_call: TRBV30; cdr3_aa: CAWSPYEEVAKKLFF
clone_size: -; d_call: -; v_call: TRBV15; cdr3_aa: CATSRGRDTQYF
clone_size: -; d_call: TRBD1; v_call: TRBV18; cdr3_aa: CASSLDRNYGYTF
clone_size: -; d_call: -; v_call: TRBV19; cdr3_aa: CASSMGGDSPLHF
clone_size: -; d_call: -; v_call: TRBV6-1; cdr3_aa: CASSEPGQLGEKLFF
clone_size: -; d_call: -; v_call: TRBV19; cdr3_aa: CASSPGPYEQYF
clone_size: few; d_call: -; v_call: TRBV6-6; cdr3_aa: CASSYSQVGDSPLHF
clone_size: -; d_call: -; v_call: TRBV2; cdr3_aa: CASSEVGYEQYF
clone_size: few; d_call: TRBD1; v_call: TRBV10-3; cdr3_aa: CAISRQTGGGGNSPLHF
clone_size: -; d_call: -; v_call: TRBV28; cdr3_aa: CASLGGLGGSGNQPQHF
clone_size: -; d_call: -; v_call: TRBV27; cdr3_aa: CASSFLRVGGELFF
clone_size: -; d_call: TRBD2; v_call: TRBV11-2; cdr3_aa: CASVLAGVTDTQYF
clone_size: few; d_call: -; v_call: TRBV10-3; cdr3_aa: CAISRGQLNTGELFF
clone_size: -; d_call: -; v_call: TRBV28; cdr3_aa: CASGAPGFDGYTF
clone_size: -; d_call: TRBD1; v_call: TRBV7-9; cdr3_aa: CASSATGGGDSPLHF
clone_size: -; d_call: -; v_call: TRBV6-4; cdr3_aa: CASSREAGNSYEQYF
clone_size: -; d_call: -; v_call: TRBV7-9; cdr3_aa: CASSLVGAGAYNSPLHF
clone_size: -; d_call: -; v_call: TRBV5-1; cdr3_aa: CASSLEGEGPPQHF
clone_size: -; d_call: -; v_call: TRBV4-1; cdr3_aa: CASSQDGTFKETQYF
clone_size: few; d_call: TRBD1; v_call: TRBV7-2; cdr3_aa: CASSLGDRAHGYTF
clone_size: -; d_call: -; v_call: TRBV6-1; cdr3_aa: CASSPGTSQGTQYF
clone_size: many; d_call: TRBD1; v_call: TRBV4-1; cdr3_aa: CASSQDRGTASRKGGNTIYF